This TCR beta chain was recorded in a study of blood T cell repertoires in COVID-19. Study-level information: The samples span acute and convalescent COVID-19 from the United States, Italy and Spain. T cells, B-cell-depleted T cells, or PBMCs provided the cDNA or gDNA that served as material.

The CDR3 covers 17 residues. V lost 0 bases and J 2 bases, leaving 17 bases between the germline ends. Germline CDR1 reads SGDLS; CDR2 reads YYNGEE. Residents of 20 to 25 US areas, aged roughly 18 to 89 years, made up the participants. Methods used by the authors: How many nucleated cells were present was estimated from reference gene primer amplification. Here immunoSEQ multiplex PCR was the method, and the copy in TCRdb shows in-frame clones only, minus some. The V and J calls and the clone size are those of that table, but D and trimming were determined from the DNA. The data contain some 300,000 clones, about 89% of them singletons.

The source is a woman aged 40 to 55 who had recovered from COVID-19. The material sequenced was PBMCs or T cells enriched from blood (not recorded which). V gene TRBV9 combines with J gene TRBJ1-1, with D tentatively TRBD1 (6 bases). The CDR3 region is CASSVGGNSRGNTEAFF. The CDR3 nucleotides read TGTGCCAGCAGCGTAGGGGGCAATAGCAGGGGAAACACTGAAGCTTTCTTT.